The rows below give T cell receptor beta chains drawn from one sample of a study of shared clonotypes between healthy human individuals. Using immunoSEQ multiplex PCR, the repertoire was profiled, and TCRdb retains in-frame clones only, with some absent. This table has roughly 2 million clones, just under 95% appearing once. The material sequenced was naive CD8+ T cells sorted from blood. These receptors originate from a man between 18 and 35 years old in good health. CDR3s include the opening cysteine and the closing phenylalanine or tryptophan. D genes are given only for firm matches. Clone size is stated in some rows and not others, as once, few, many or a class when expanded.

V gene: TRBV27
D gene: .
clone size: .
J gene: TRBJ2-5
CDR3 DNA: TGTGCCAGCAGTCCCGGGACGCTTCAAGAGACCCAGTACTTC
CDR3 protein: CASSPGTLQETQYF

V gene: TRBV13
D gene: TRBD2
clone size: .
J gene: TRBJ2-5
CDR3 DNA: TGTGCCAGCAGCTTTCCCAGCGGGGGCCAAGAGACCCAGTACTTC
CDR3 protein: CASSFPSGGQETQYF

V gene: TRBV19
D gene: .
clone size: .
J gene: TRBJ1-2
CDR3 DNA: TGTGCCAGTTCACACCTCCCATCGAAGTTGGGGAATACAGCTAACTATGGCTACACCTTC
CDR3 protein: CASSHLPSKLGNTANYGYTF

V gene: TRBV27
D gene: TRBD1
clone size: .
J gene: TRBJ2-7
CDR3 DNA: TGTGCCAGCAGCTTGGACAGGGTCAACGAGCAGTACTTC
CDR3 protein: CASSLDRVNEQYF

V gene: TRBV19
D gene: TRBD1
clone size: .
J gene: TRBJ2-3
CDR3 DNA: TGTGCCAGTAGTCGTACCGGGACAGGGGCAGCAGATACGCAGTATTTT
CDR3 protein: CASSRTGTGAADTQYF

V gene: TRBV27
D gene: .
clone size: .
J gene: TRBJ1-2
CDR3 DNA: TGTGCCAGCAGTAATGCTGGACCACAGGGCCCTTCTAACTATGGCTACACCTTC
CDR3 protein: CASSNAGPQGPSNYGYTF

V gene: TRBV28
D gene: TRBD1
clone size: once
J gene: TRBJ1-1
CDR3 DNA: TGTGCCAGCAACCCTACAGGGGGCGTGGACACTGAAGCTTTCTTT
CDR3 protein: CASNPTGGVDTEAFF

V gene: TRBV6-1
D gene: .
clone size: .
J gene: TRBJ2-7
CDR3 DNA: TGTGCCAGCAGTGACCAGGGAACTGTCTACGAGCAGTACTTC
CDR3 protein: CASSDQGTVYEQYF

V gene: TRBV5-1
D gene: .
clone size: few
J gene: TRBJ1-4
CDR3 DNA: TGCGCCAGCAGCTTGAGTAGGGAAACGGAAGAACTGTTTTTT
CDR3 protein: CASSLSRETEELFF

V gene: TRBV6-1
D gene: TRBD1
clone size: .
J gene: TRBJ2-1
CDR3 DNA: TGTGCCAGCAGTAGGACAGGGGTCTACAATGAGCAGTTCTTC
CDR3 protein: CASSRTGVYNEQFF

V gene: TRBV4-3
D gene: .
clone size: .
J gene: TRBJ2-2
CDR3 DNA: TGCGCCAGCAGCCAAGATCGGGGTTTTGCCGGGGAGCTGTTTTTT
CDR3 protein: CASSQDRGFAGELFF

V gene: TRBV25-1
D gene: .
clone size: .
J gene: TRBJ2-5
CDR3 DNA: TGTGCCAGCAGTGACCTCAGACAGATCCCCCAAGAGACCCAGTACTTC
CDR3 protein: CASSDLRQIPQETQYF

V gene: TRBV7-8
D gene: TRBD1
clone size: .
J gene: TRBJ2-3
CDR3 DNA: TGTGCCAGCAGCTTTTTATCCGGACAGGGTAGCACAGATACGCAGTATTTT
CDR3 protein: CASSFLSGQGSTDTQYF

V gene: TRBV28
D gene: TRBD1
clone size: once
J gene: TRBJ1-5
CDR3 DNA: TGTGCCAGCAGTTCCGACAGGGAGGGAGCTAGTGGCAATCAGCCCCAGCATTTT
CDR3 protein: CASSSDREGASGNQPQHF

V gene: TRBV6-4
D gene: TRBD1
clone size: .
J gene: TRBJ2-1
CDR3 DNA: TGTGCCAGCAGTGACAGATACGGACAGGGCGAGAATGAGCAGTTCTTC
CDR3 protein: CASSDRYGQGENEQFF

V gene: TRBV5-4
D gene: TRBD2
clone size: .
J gene: TRBJ2-1
CDR3 DNA: TGTGCCAGCAGTCCGGGACTAGCGAGTACTCATATTCAGTTCTTC
CDR3 protein: CASSPGLASTHIQFF

V gene: TRBV30
D gene: .
clone size: once
J gene: TRBJ1-2
CDR3 DNA: TGTGCCTGGACCAACATCGACTATGGCTACACCTTC
CDR3 protein: CAWTNIDYGYTF

V gene: TRBV6-5
D gene: .
clone size: .
J gene: TRBJ1-5
CDR3 DNA: TGTGCCAGCAGTTACGGCCCTTGGGGCAGCAATCAGCCCCAGCATTTT
CDR3 protein: CASSYGPWGSNQPQHF

V gene: TRBV11-2
D gene: .
clone size: .
J gene: TRBJ2-4
CDR3 DNA: TGTGCCAGCAGACCCATTGACACGATTGGGGCCAAAAACATTCAGTACTTC
CDR3 protein: CASRPIDTIGAKNIQYF

V gene: TRBV30
D gene: TRBD1
clone size: .
J gene: TRBJ2-1
CDR3 DNA: TGTGCCTGGAGTGTGGGGCAGGGGGTCCTGGATGAGCAGTTCTTC
CDR3 protein: CAWSVGQGVLDEQFF

V gene: TRBV27
D gene: .
clone size: .
J gene: TRBJ1-5
CDR3 DNA: TGTGCCAGCAGTTTTAACGGTCAGCCCCAGCATTTT
CDR3 protein: CASSFNGQPQHF

V gene: TRBV13
D gene: TRBD1
clone size: .
J gene: TRBJ1-2
CDR3 DNA: TGTGCCAGCAGCTTAGGCCATGAACCGGGACAGAACTATGGCTACACCTTC
CDR3 protein: CASSLGHEPGQNYGYTF

V gene: TRBV5-4
D gene: TRBD1
clone size: .
J gene: TRBJ2-1
CDR3 DNA: TGTGCCAGCAGCTCGGACAGGGTCGATGAGCAGTTCTTC
CDR3 protein: CASSSDRVDEQFF

V gene: TRBV9
D gene: TRBD1
clone size: .
J gene: TRBJ1-3
CDR3 DNA: TGTGCCAGCAGCGCCCGTCGACAGGGACCCTCTGGAAACACCATATATTTT
CDR3 protein: CASSARRQGPSGNTIYF

V gene: TRBV14
D gene: .
clone size: .
J gene: TRBJ2-7
CDR3 DNA: TGTGCCAGCAGCCTCCAAGGCGGCGAGCAGTACTTC
CDR3 protein: CASSLQGGEQYF

V gene: TRBV7-6
D gene: TRBD2
clone size: .
J gene: TRBJ2-7
CDR3 DNA: TGTGCCAGCAGCTTATCAAGAGGGACTAAAAGCAACTACGAGCAGTACTTC
CDR3 protein: CASSLSRGTKSNYEQYF

V gene: TRBV6-1
D gene: .
clone size: .
J gene: TRBJ1-5
CDR3 DNA: TGTGCCAGCAGTGAAGGACTCCGCCGGGCCTTCAATCAGCCCCAGCATTTT
CDR3 protein: CASSEGLRRAFNQPQHF

V gene: TRBV6-5
D gene: .
clone size: once
J gene: TRBJ1-4
CDR3 DNA: TGTGCCAGCAGTACCCTTTCGGGGGGTAGAGAAAAACTGTTTTTT
CDR3 protein: CASSTLSGGREKLFF

V gene: TRBV9
D gene: .
clone size: .
J gene: TRBJ2-1
CDR3 DNA: TGTGCCAGCAGCGTAGGGTCTAGCCGAAACAATGAGCAGTTCTTC
CDR3 protein: CASSVGSSRNNEQFF

V gene: TRBV12-5
D gene: .
clone size: .
J gene: TRBJ2-1
CDR3 DNA: TGTGCTGGGGACTCCTACAATGAGCAGTTCTTC
CDR3 protein: CAGDSYNEQFF

V gene: TRBV6-1
D gene: TRBD1
clone size: .
J gene: TRBJ2-1
CDR3 DNA: TGTGCCAGCAGTGAAGGGACAGGGTTTGATGAGCAGTTCTTC
CDR3 protein: CASSEGTGFDEQFF

V gene: TRBV28
D gene: TRBD1
clone size: .
J gene: TRBJ1-5
CDR3 DNA: TGTGCCAGCAGTCTCTCCTACAGGGGAGGTCAGCCCCAGCATTTT
CDR3 protein: CASSLSYRGGQPQHF

V gene: TRBV5-5
D gene: .
clone size: .
J gene: TRBJ1-6
CDR3 DNA: TGTGCCAGCAGCTTGGGGCCGGGGTCACCCCTCCACTTT
CDR3 protein: CASSLGPGSPLHF

V gene: TRBV28
D gene: .
clone size: .
J gene: TRBJ2-5
CDR3 DNA: TGTGCCAGCAGGCCCGAAGAGACCCAGTACTTC
CDR3 protein: CASRPEETQYF

V gene: TRBV6-1
D gene: TRBD2
clone size: .
J gene: TRBJ2-7
CDR3 DNA: TGTGCCAGCAGTGAATCGTCGGGAGGGATCTACGAGCAGTACTTC
CDR3 protein: CASSESSGGIYEQYF

V gene: TRBV7-9
D gene: TRBD1
clone size: .
J gene: TRBJ2-3
CDR3 DNA: TGTGCCAGCAGCCCCCCCACAGGGGTCCGCACAGATACGCAGTATTTT
CDR3 protein: CASSPPTGVRTDTQYF

V gene: TRBV27
D gene: .
clone size: .
J gene: TRBJ2-1
CDR3 DNA: TGTGCCAGCAGTTTATCGAAATGGTTAAATGAGCAGTTCTTC
CDR3 protein: CASSLSKWLNEQFF

V gene: TRBV7-9
D gene: .
clone size: once
J gene: TRBJ2-1
CDR3 DNA: TGTGCCAGCAGCTTAGTGGGGGGAAGGTACAATGAGCAGTTCTTC
CDR3 protein: CASSLVGGRYNEQFF

V gene: TRBV28
D gene: .
clone size: .
J gene: TRBJ1-5
CDR3 DNA: TGTGCCAGCAGTCGGGCAATTAGCAATCAGCCCCAGCATTTT
CDR3 protein: CASSRAISNQPQHF

V gene: TRBV10-3
D gene: TRBD2
clone size: .
J gene: TRBJ2-3
CDR3 DNA: TGTGCCATCAGTGACGTCAATAGCGGGGCTTCAGATACGCAGTATTTT
CDR3 protein: CAISDVNSGASDTQYF

V gene: TRBV4-1
D gene: .
clone size: .
J gene: TRBJ2-7
CDR3 DNA: TGCGCCAGCAGATTGGACAGTTCCTACGAGCAGTACTTC
CDR3 protein: CASRLDSSYEQYF

V gene: TRBV6-1
D gene: TRBD1
clone size: .
J gene: TRBJ1-1
CDR3 DNA: TGTGCCAGCAGTGGCAACAGGGGGGAAGAAGCTTTCTTT
CDR3 protein: CASSGNRGEEAFF

V gene: TRBV7-9
D gene: TRBD2
clone size: .
J gene: TRBJ2-3
CDR3 DNA: TGTGCCAGCAGTCCCACTAGCGGGAGTAATACAGATACGCAGTATTTT
CDR3 protein: CASSPTSGSNTDTQYF